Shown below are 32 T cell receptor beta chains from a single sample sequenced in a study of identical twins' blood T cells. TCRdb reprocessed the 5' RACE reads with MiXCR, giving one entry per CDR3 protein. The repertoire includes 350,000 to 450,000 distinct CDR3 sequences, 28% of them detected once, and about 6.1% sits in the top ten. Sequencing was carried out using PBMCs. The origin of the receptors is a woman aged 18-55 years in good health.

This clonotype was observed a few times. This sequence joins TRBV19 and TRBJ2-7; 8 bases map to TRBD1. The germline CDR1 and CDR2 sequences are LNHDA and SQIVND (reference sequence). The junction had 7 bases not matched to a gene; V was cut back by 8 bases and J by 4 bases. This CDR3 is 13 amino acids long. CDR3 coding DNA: TGTGCCAGTTCCGGGACAGGTCCATACGAGCAGTACTTC. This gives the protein CASSGTGPYEQYF.

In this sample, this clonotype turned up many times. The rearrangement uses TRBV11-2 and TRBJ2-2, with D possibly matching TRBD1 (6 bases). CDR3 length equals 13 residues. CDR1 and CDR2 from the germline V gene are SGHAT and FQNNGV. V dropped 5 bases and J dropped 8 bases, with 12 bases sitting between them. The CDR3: CASSRTAVGELFF. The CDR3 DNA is TGTGCCAGCAGCCGGACAGCCGTGGGGGAGCTGTTTTTT.

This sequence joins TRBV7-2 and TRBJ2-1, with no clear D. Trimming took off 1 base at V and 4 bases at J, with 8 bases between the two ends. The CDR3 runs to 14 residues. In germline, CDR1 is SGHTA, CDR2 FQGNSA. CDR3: CASSLGPEYNEQFF. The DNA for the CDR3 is TGTGCCAGCAGCTTAGGTCCCGAATACAATGAGCAGTTCTTC.

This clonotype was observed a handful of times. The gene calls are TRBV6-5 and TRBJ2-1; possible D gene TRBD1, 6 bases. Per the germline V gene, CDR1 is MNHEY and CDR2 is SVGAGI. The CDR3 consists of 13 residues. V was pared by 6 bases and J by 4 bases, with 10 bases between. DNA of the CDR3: TGTGCCAGCAGACCACAGGGTTACAATGAGCAGTTCTTC. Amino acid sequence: CASRPQGYNEQFF.

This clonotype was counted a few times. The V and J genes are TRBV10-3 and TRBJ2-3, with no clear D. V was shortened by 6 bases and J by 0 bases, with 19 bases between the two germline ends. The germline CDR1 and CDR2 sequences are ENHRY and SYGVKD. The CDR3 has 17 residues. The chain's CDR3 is CAIRARRESTSTDTQYF. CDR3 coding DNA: TGTGCCATCAGGGCCCGTCGAGAGTCGACTAGCACAGATACGCAGTATTTT.

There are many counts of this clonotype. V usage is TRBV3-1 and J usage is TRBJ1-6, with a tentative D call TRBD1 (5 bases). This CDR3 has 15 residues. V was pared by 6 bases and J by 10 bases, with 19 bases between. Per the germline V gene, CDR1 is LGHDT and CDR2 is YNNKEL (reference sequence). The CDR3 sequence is CASRDLTREISPLHF. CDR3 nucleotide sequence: TGTGCCAGCAGAGACCTCACCAGGGAAATCTCACCCCTCCACTTT.

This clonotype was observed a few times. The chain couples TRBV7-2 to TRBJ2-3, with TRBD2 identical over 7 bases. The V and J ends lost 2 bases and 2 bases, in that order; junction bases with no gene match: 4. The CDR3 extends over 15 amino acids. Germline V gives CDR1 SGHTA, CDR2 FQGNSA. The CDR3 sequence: CASSLMSGVTDTQYF. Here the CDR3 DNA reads TGTGCCAGCAGCTTAATGAGCGGGGTCACAGATACGCAGTATTTT.

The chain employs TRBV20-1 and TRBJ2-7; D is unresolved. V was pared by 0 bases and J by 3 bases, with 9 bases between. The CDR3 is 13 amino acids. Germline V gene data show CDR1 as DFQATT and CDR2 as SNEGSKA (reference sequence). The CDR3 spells CSAREPSLYEQYF. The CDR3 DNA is TGCAGTGCTAGAGAACCCTCCCTCTACGAGCAGTACTTC.

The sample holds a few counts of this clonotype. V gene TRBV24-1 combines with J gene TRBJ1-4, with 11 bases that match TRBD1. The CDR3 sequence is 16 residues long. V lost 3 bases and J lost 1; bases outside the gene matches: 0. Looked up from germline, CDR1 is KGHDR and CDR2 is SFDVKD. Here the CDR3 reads CATSDGTGGTNEKLFF. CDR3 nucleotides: TGTGCCACCAGTGATGGGACAGGGGGAACTAATGAAAAACTGTTTTTT.

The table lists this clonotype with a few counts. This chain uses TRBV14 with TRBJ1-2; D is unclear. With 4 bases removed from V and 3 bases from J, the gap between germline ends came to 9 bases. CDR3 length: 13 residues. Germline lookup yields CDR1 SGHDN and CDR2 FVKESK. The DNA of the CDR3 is TGTGCCAGCAGCCCTCTCCGGCACTATGGCTACACCTTC. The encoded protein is CASSPLRHYGYTF.

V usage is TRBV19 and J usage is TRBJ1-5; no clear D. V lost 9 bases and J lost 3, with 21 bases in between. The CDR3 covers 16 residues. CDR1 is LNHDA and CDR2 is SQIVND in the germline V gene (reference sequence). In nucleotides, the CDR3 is TGTGCCAGCCGGTACGTCCAACAGAGCCCCAATCAGCCCCAGCATTTT. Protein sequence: CASRYVQQSPNQPQHF.

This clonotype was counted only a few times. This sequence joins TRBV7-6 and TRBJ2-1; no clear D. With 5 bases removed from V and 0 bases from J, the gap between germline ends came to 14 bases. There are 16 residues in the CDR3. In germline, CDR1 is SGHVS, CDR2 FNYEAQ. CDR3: CASSPVGSTSYNEQFF. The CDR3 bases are TGTGCCAGCAGCCCTGTGGGTAGCACCTCCTACAATGAGCAGTTCTTC.

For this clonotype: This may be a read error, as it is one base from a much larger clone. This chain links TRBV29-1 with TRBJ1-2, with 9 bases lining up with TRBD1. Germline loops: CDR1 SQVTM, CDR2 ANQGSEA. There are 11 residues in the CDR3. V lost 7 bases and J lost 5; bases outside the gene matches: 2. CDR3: CSADRGYGYTF. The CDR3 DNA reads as TGCAGCGCCGACAGGGGGTATGGCTACACCTTC. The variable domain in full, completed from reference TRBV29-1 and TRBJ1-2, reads SAVISQKPSRDICQRGTSLTIQCQVDSQVTMMFWYRQQPGQSLTLIATANQGSEATYESGFVIDKFPISRPNLTFSTLTVSNMSPEDSSIYLCSADRGYGYTFGSGTRLTVV.

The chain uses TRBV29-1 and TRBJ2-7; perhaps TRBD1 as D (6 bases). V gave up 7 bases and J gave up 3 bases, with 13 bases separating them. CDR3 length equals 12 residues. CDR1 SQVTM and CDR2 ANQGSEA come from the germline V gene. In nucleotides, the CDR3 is TGCAGCGCCTCCGGGACATTCTACGAGCAGTACTTC. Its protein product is CSASGTFYEQYF.

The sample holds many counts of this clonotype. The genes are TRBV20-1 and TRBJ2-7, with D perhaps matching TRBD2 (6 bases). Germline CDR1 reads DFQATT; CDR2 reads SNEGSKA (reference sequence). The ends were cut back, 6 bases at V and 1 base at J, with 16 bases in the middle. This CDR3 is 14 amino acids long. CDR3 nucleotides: TGCAGTGCAAACACCGGGACTGGATCCTACGAGCAGTACTTC. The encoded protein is CSANTGTGSYEQYF.

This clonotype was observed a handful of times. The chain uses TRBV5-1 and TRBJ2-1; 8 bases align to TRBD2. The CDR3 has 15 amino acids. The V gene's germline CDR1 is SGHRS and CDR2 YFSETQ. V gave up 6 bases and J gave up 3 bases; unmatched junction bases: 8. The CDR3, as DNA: TGCGCCAGCACCATAAGCGGGAGTGGCTACAATGAGCAGTTCTTC. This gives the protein CASTISGSGYNEQFF.

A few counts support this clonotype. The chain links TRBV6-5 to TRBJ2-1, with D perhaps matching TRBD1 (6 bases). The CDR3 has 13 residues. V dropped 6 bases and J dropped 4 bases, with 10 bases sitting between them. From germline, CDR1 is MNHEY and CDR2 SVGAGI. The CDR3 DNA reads TGTGCCAGCAGCAGGACAGCTTACAATGAGCAGTTCTTC. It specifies CASSRTAYNEQFF.

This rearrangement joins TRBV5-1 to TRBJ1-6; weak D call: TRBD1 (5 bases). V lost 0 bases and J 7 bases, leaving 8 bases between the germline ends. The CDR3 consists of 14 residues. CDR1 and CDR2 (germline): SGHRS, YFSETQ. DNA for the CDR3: TGCGCCAGCAGCTTGGGGGGCTCAAATTCACCCCTCCACTTT. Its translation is CASSLGGSNSPLHF.

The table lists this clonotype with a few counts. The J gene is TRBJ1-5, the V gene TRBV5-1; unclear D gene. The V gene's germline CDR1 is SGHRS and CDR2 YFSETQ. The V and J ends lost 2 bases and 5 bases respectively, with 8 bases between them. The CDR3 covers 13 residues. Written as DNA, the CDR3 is TGCGCCAGCAGCTTAAACAGCCATCAGCCCCAGCATTTT. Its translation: CASSLNSHQPQHF.

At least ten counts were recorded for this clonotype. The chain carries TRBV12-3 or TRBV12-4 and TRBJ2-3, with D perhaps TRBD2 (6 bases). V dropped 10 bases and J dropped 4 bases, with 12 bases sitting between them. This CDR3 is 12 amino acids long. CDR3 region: CAIGGVPDTQYF. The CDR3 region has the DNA TGTGCCATTGGAGGGGTCCCAGATACGCAGTATTTT.

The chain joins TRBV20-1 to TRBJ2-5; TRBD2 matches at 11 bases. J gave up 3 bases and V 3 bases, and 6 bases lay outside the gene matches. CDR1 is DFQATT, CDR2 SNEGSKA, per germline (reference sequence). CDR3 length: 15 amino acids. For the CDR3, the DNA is TGCAGTGCTAGGAAACTAGCGGGAGCGGAAGAGACCCAGTACTTC. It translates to CSARKLAGAEETQYF.

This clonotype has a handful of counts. CDR3 DNA: TGTGCCAGCATCCGCGCCGGGGGCCTGAACACTGAAGCTTTCTTT. This sequence encodes CASIRAGGLNTEAFF. The chain links TRBV7-9 to TRBJ1-1, with D perhaps matching TRBD1 (6 bases). The CDR3 spans 15 residues. Trimming shortened V by 7 bases and J by 0 bases, and 15 bases separated the two germline ends. CDR1 is SEHNR, CDR2 FQNEAQ, per germline (reference sequence).

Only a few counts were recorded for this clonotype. CDR3 protein: CASRLAGSSYNEQFF. The CDR3 DNA is TGTGCCAGCAGACTAGCGGGAAGCTCCTACAATGAGCAGTTCTTC. The V gene is TRBV2, the J gene TRBJ2-1; 10 bases align to TRBD2. The CDR3 has 15 residues. Per the germline V gene, CDR1 is SNHLY and CDR2 is FYNNEI. V shed 6 bases, J shed 0 bases, and the junction held 2 bases outside the gene matches.

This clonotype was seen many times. CDR3 residues: CASMRGNTEAFF. CDR3 DNA: TGTGCCAGCATGCGGGGAAACACTGAAGCTTTCTTT. This rearrangement joins TRBV27 to TRBJ1-1; no reliable D call. From germline, CDR1 is MNHEY and CDR2 SMNVEV (reference sequence). CDR3 length: 12 amino acids. Trimming left V 7 bases short and J 2 bases short, with 8 bases between.

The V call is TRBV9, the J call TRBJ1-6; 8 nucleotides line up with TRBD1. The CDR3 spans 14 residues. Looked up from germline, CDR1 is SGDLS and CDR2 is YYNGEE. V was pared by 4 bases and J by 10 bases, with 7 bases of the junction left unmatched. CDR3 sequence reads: CASSKGQARSPLHF. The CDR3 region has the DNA TGTGCCAGCAGCAAGGGACAGGCTAGATCACCCCTCCACTTT. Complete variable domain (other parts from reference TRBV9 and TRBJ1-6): DSGVTQTPKHLITATGQRVTLRCSPRSGDLSVYWYQQSLDQGLQFLIQYYNGEERAKGNILERFSAQQFPDLHSELNLSSLELGDSALYFCASSKGQARSPLHFGNGTRLTVT.

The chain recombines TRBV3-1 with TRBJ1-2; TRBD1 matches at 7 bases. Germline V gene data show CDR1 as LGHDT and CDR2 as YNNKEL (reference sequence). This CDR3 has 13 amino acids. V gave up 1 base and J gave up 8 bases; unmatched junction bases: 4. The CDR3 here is CASSQGRGPGYTF. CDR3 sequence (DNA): TGTGCCAGCAGCCAAGGAAGGGGGCCCGGCTACACCTTC.

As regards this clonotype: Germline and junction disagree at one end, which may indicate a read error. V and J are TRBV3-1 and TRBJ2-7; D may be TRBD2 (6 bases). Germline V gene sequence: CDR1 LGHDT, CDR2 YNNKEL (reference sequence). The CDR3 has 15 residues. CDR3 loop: CTSSPDLSGSYEQYF. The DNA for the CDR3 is TGTACCAGCAGCCCCGACCTTAGCGGTTCCTACGAGCAGTACTTC.

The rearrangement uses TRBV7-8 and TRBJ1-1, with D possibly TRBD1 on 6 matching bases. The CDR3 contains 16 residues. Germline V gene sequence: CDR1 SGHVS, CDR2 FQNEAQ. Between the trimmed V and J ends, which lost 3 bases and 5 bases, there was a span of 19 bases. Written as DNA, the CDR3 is TGTGCCAGCAGCTTTGGAAAGGGGGTACCGAGGACTGAAGCTTTCTTT. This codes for CASSFGKGVPRTEAFF. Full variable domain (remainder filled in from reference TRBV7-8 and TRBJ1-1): GAGVSQSPRYKVAKRGQDVALRCDPISGHVSLFWYQQALGQGPEFLTYFQNEAQLDKSGLPSDRFFAERPEGSVSTLKIQRTQQEDSAVYLCASSFGKGVPRTEAFFGQGTRLTVV.

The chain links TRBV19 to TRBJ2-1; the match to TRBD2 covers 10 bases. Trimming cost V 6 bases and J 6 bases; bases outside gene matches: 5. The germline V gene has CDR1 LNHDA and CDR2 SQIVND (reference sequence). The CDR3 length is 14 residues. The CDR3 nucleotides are TGTGCCAGTAGATTAGCGGGAGGAAGCAATGAGCAGTTCTTC. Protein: CASRLAGGSNEQFF. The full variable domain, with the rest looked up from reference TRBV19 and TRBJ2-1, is DGGITQSPKYLFRKEGQNVTLSCEQNLNHDAMYWYRQDPGQGLRLIYYSQIVNDFQKGDIAEGYSVSREKKESFPLTVTSAQKNPTAFYLCASRLAGGSNEQFFGPGTRLTVL.

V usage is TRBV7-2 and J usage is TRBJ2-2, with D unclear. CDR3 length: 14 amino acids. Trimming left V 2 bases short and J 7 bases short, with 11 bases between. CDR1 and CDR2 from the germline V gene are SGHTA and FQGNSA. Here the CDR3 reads CASSLSLGGGELFF. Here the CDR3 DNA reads TGTGCCAGCAGCTTAAGTCTAGGTGGCGGGGAGCTGTTTTTT.

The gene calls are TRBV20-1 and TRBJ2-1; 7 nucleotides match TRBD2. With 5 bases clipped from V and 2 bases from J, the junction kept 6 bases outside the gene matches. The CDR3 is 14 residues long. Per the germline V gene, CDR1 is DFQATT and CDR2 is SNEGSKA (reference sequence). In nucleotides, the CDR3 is TGCAGTGCTGTAGCGGGTGGGCCCTACAATGAGCAGTTCTTC. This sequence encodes CSAVAGGPYNEQFF.

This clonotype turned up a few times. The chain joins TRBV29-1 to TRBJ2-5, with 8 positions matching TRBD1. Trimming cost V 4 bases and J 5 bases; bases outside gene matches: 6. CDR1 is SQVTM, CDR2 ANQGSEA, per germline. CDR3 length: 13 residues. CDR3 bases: TGCAGCGTTGGACAGGGGAGAGCGGAGACCCAGTACTTC. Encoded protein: CSVGQGRAETQYF.